Listed below are T cell receptor beta chains from one sample, sequenced in a study of T-cell memory formation after mild COVID-19. From the 5' RACE reads, TCRdb called clonotypes with MiXCR, one entry per CDR3 protein. The sample consists of about 600,000 distinct CDR3 sequences, 20% to 25% of them appearing once. Sequencing was done on a sample of PBMCs or a T cell subset sorted from them (not recorded which). Receptors were obtained from an adult woman who had mild COVID-19 (a few samples of this study predate the infection). Cell type and time point are not known. CDR3s include the opening cysteine and the closing phenylalanine or tryptophan. Rows give clone size only sometimes, using once, few, many, or a class for an expanded clone.

V: TRBV6-5
size: .
J: TRBJ2-5
CDR3: CASSRKRGTQYF

V: TRBV5-1
size: few
J: TRBJ2-7
CDR3: CASSLNPGTGLGSFYEQYF

V: TRBV11-2
size: few
J: TRBJ2-5
CDR3: CASSLDQQTSAQETQYF

V: TRBV6-4
size: many
J: TRBJ1-2
CDR3: CASKDPAGYGYTF

V: TRBV18
size: many
J: TRBJ2-2
CDR3: CASSPGLNTGELFF

V: TRBV12-3/TRBV12-4
size: few
J: TRBJ2-3
CDR3: CASSPNEGAQGTQYF

V: TRBV15
size: few
J: TRBJ1-1
CDR3: CATSREGTGRAEAFF

V: TRBV29-1
size: .
J: TRBJ1-1
CDR3: CSVVRASGAEAFF

V: TRBV4-2
size: .
J: TRBJ2-3
CDR3: CASSQAGLAGADTQYF

V: TRBV4-2
size: .
J: TRBJ2-7
CDR3: CASSQGGGSEQYF